One and the same sample provided the 19 T cell receptor beta chains below, sequenced in a study of vaccination effects on CD4 cells after COVID-19. ViraFEST used viral peptide pools to expand antigen-specific CD4+ T cells before sequencing. Culture lasted around eleven days before CD4+ T cell isolation. Testing of the vaccine recipients showed negative nucleocapsid antibodies and no prior SARS-CoV-2 infection. The antigens these receptors bind are not known. Using immunoSEQ multiplex PCR, the repertoire was profiled, and TCRdb retains in-frame clones only, with some absent. The sample yields approximately 22,000 clones, approximately 72% seen once. The source material was CD4+ T cells from PBMCs cultured with HCoV-NL63 spike peptides, sampled before COVID-19 vaccination. The receptors stem from a human donor who received a COVID-19 vaccine.

The chain uses TRBV24-1 and TRBJ2-3; 7 nucleotides agree with TRBD1. V was clipped by 2 bases and J by 5 bases; unmatched bases: 6. Per the germline V gene, CDR1 is KGHDR and CDR2 is SFDVKD. This CDR3 region has 15 residues. The CDR3 loop reads CATSDSGQVGDTQYF. CDR3 bases: TGTGCCACCAGTGATTCCGGACAGGTTGGAGATACGCAGTATTTT.

The chain joins TRBV27 to TRBJ1-2; TRBD1 aligns across 8 bases. The CDR3 contains 13 residues. Germline CDR1 and CDR2: MNHEY and SMNVEV (reference sequence). V was clipped by 2 bases and J by 7 bases; unmatched bases: 3. The CDR3 DNA reads as TGTGCCAGCAGTTTACAGGGGGCGGCTGGCTACACCTTC. Residues: CASSLQGAAGYTF.

This clone was seen only a few times. The J gene is TRBJ2-7, the V gene TRBV4-3; 10 bases map to TRBD1. CDR1 is LGHNA, CDR2 YSLEER, per germline. The J segment lost 4 bases and the V segment lost 8 bases, leaving 8 bases of the junction unmatched. The CDR3 spans 14 residues. The CDR3 DNA reads as TGCGCCAGCCTAACCGGGACAGGGGATTACGAGCAGTACTTC. Protein: CASLTGTGDYEQYF.

This clone came up a few times. The gene calls are TRBV5-1 and TRBJ1-5, with D maybe TRBD1 (6 bases). The ends were cut back, 0 bases at V and 1 base at J, with 11 bases in the middle. The CDR3 has 16 residues. Looked up from germline, CDR1 is SGHRS and CDR2 is YFSETQ. CDR3 region: CASSLGAGASNQPQHF. The CDR3 nucleotides read TGCGCCAGCAGCTTGGGTGCGGGGGCGAGCAATCAGCCCCAGCATTTT.

The chain is built from TRBV7-3 and TRBJ2-3; D possibly corresponds to TRBD1 (5 bases). CDR3 length equals 13 residues. Germline V gene lookup returns CDR1 SGHTA and CDR2 FQGTGA. Trimming stripped 3 bases from V and 5 bases from J, with 9 bases between. CDR3 DNA: TGTGCCAGCAGCTTTGAGCAGGGAGATACGCAGTATTTT. Protein: CASSFEQGDTQYF.

This chain links TRBV19 with TRBJ2-1; D remains unclear. The CDR3 length is 15 residues. V was clipped by 3 bases and J by 0 bases, with 9 bases between them. Germline V gene lookup returns CDR1 LNHDA and CDR2 SQIVND (reference sequence). The chain's CDR3 is CASSISPHSYNEQFF. The CDR3 DNA reads as TGTGCCAGTAGTATCTCCCCCCACTCCTACAATGAGCAGTTCTTC.

This chain's CDR3 is CASSEYTGTAYGYTF. DNA for the CDR3: TGTGCCAGCAGTGAATATACTGGGACAGCATATGGCTACACCTTC. The chain couples TRBV25-1 to TRBJ1-2, with 7 bases lining up with TRBD1. Germline CDR1 reads MGHDK; CDR2 reads SYGVNS. V lost 0 bases, J lost 5 bases, and 6 bases stayed unmatched. This CDR3 is 15 amino acids long.

The V gene is TRBV7-9, the J gene TRBJ2-5, with D possibly matching TRBD2 (6 bases). Between the trimmed V and J ends, which lost 5 bases and 2 bases, there was a span of 15 bases. CDR1 and CDR2 from the germline V gene are SEHNR and FQNEAQ (reference sequence). The CDR3 extends over 15 amino acids. CDR3 in DNA: TGTGCCAGCAGCCCCCCCGGGGGTCTTCAAGAGACCCAGTACTTC. Its translation: CASSPPGGLQETQYF.

V and J are TRBV6-5 and TRBJ1-1, with no clear D. The germline V gene has CDR1 MNHEY and CDR2 SVGAGI. The CDR3 is made up of 13 amino acids. Deletions cut 2 bases from V and 1 base from J, with 5 bases between. This CDR3 is CASSYGRNTEAFF. The CDR3 DNA follows: TGTGCCAGCAGTTACGGCAGGAACACTGAAGCTTTCTTT.

The chain couples TRBV12-3 or TRBV12-4 to TRBJ2-7, with TRBD2 matching over 7 bases. V lost 6 bases to trimming and J lost 3 bases; unmatched junction nucleotides: 5. The CDR3 sequence is 13 residues long. CDR3 in amino acids: CASSLGGNYEQYF. The CDR3 DNA sequence: TGTGCCAGCAGCCTCGGGGGGAACTACGAGCAGTACTTC.

V usage is TRBV10-3 and J usage is TRBJ2-3; possible D gene TRBD1, 7 bases. In germline, CDR1 is ENHRY, CDR2 SYGVKD. V dropped 0 bases and J dropped 3 bases, with 16 bases sitting between them. The CDR3 is 17 amino acids. The CDR3 sequence: CAISESNRPGGTDTQYF. DNA for the CDR3: TGTGCCATCAGTGAGTCGAATCGGCCAGGGGGGACAGATACGCAGTATTTT.

This chain uses TRBV24-1 with TRBJ1-1; D is uncertain. V lost 5 bases to trimming and J lost 1 base, with 16 bases between them. The germline CDR1 and CDR2 sequences are KGHDR and SFDVKD. CDR3 length equals 16 residues. The CDR3 DNA follows: TGTGCCACCAGTGGGTGGGGAGAGACCAAGAACACTGAAGCTTTCTTT. It codes for CATSGWGETKNTEAFF.

This chain connects TRBV18 to TRBJ1-6, with 7 bases fitting TRBD1. CDR3 length equals 16 residues. Germline V gene sequence: CDR1 KGHSH, CDR2 LQKENI. The V gene end was trimmed by 5 bases and the J gene end by 13 bases; junction bases not matched to a gene: 17. CDR3 sequence (DNA): TGTGCCAGCTCATCGCAGGCCGTGGAGGGGGCTGCTCCCCTCCACTTT. Its protein product is CASSSQAVEGAAPLHF. The whole variable domain, remainder taken from reference TRBV18 and TRBJ1-6, is NAGVMQNPRHLVRRRGQEARLRCSPMKGHSHVYWYRQLPEEGLKFMVYLQKENIIDESGMPKERFSAEFPKEGPSILRIQQVVRGDSAAYFCASSSQAVEGAAPLHFGNGTRLTVT.

The chain couples TRBV13 to TRBJ2-3, with 7 bases aligning to TRBD1. With V trimmed by 5 bases and J by 4 bases, 3 bases remained unmatched. CDR3 size: 13 residues. Germline-derived CDR1 and CDR2 are PRHDT and FYEKMQ (reference sequence). Here the CDR3 reads CASSKTGADTQYF. The CDR3 DNA reads as TGTGCCAGCAGCAAAACAGGGGCAGATACGCAGTATTTT. The full variable domain, in which reference TRBV13 and TRBJ2-3 provide the parts outside the CDR3, is AAGVIQSPRHLIKEKRETATLKCYPIPRHDTVYWYQQGPGQDPQFLISFYEKMQSDKGSIPDRFSAQQFSDYHSELNMSSLELGDSALYFCASSKTGADTQYFGPGTRLTVL.

The CDR3 nucleotides are TGTGCCTGGAGTGTACAGGGAGGTTCACCCCTCCACTTT. It specifies CAWSVQGGSPLHF. This chain joins TRBV30 and TRBJ1-6; the D gene is possibly TRBD1 (6 bases). The CDR3 sequence is 13 residues long. V was cut by 0 bases and J by 9 bases, with 9 bases left in between. Looked up from germline, CDR1 is GTSNPN and CDR2 is SVGIG (reference sequence).

The V and J genes are TRBV2 and TRBJ2-3, with D perhaps matching TRBD1 or TRBD2 (5 bases each). The germline CDR1 and CDR2 sequences are SNHLY and FYNNEI. This CDR3 spans 13 amino acids. V was cut by 8 bases and J by 1 base, with 10 bases left in between. This chain's CDR3 is CASPPGRTDTQYF. The CDR3 nucleotides read TGTGCCAGCCCGCCGGGGCGCACAGATACGCAGTATTTT.

The chain has TRBV3-1 (or the pseudogene TRBV3-2) and TRBJ2-5; 9 bases align to TRBD2. Trimming cost V 7 bases and J 4 bases; bases outside gene matches: 10. This CDR3 is built from 15 residues. In germline, CDR1 is LGHDT, CDR2 YNNKEL (reference sequence). CDR3 amino acids: CASTHSGSPGETQYF. CDR3 coding DNA: TGTGCCAGCACCCATAGCGGGAGCCCGGGAGAGACCCAGTACTTC.

This chain connects TRBV7-3 to TRBJ1-4; D ambiguous. V shed 11 bases and J shed 0 bases, with 25 bases lying between them. The CDR3 has 18 residues. Germline CDR1 SGHTA, CDR2 FQGTGA. The CDR3 coding sequence is TGTGCCTCCCATACCAGGCCTCAGGATTCATCAACTAATGAAAAACTGTTTTTT. Protein sequence: CASHTRPQDSSTNEKLFF.

This clone was counted a few times. The J gene is TRBJ2-6, the V gene TRBV4-2, with D possibly TRBD2 on 5 matching bases. The CDR3 extends over 16 amino acids. Germline-derived CDR1 and CDR2 are LGHNA and YNFKEQ. V lost 0 bases, J lost 0 bases, and 6 bases lay in between. CDR3 in DNA: TGTGCCAGCAGCCAAGAGGGGAGCTCTGGGGCCAACGTCCTGACTTTC. Amino acids: CASSQEGSSGANVLTF.